Presented here are 16 T cell receptor beta chains from one specimen sequenced in a study of T cell repertoires in cytomegalovirus infection. TCRdb fed the reads into MiXCR, producing one record per CDR3 protein. This sample has approximately 70,000 distinct CDR3 sequences, with approximately 20% found just once. Their antigens are not known. The starting material was CD8+ T cells from cultured PBMCs, obtained from culture after CMV antigen stimulation. The receptors originated from a human donor in good health (CMV status not recorded). Some clones in this sample may be carry-over from other donors' samples.

This clonotype appeared a few times. At one of its ends the junction is not consistent with the germline gene, which may arise from a read error. This chain joins TRBV4-3 and TRBJ1-4, with D unclear. The CDR3 runs 14 residues. The germline gives CDR1 LGHNA, CDR2 YSLEER. CDR3 bases: TGCGCCAGCAATTGGCGATCAACTAATGAAAAGCTGTTTTTT. It is translated as CASNWRSTNEKLFF.

This clonotype was counted a few times. This chain connects TRBV15 to TRBJ2-5; 7 bases are a match to TRBD1. Germline V CDR1 and CDR2: LNHNV, YYDKDF (reference sequence). The CDR3 is made up of 17 amino acids. The V segment lost 0 bases and the J segment 3 bases; nucleotides outside the gene matches: 10. The DNA of the CDR3 is TGTGCCACCAGCAGAGATTACAGCAGAACAGGGGAAGAGACCCAGTACTTC. Protein: CATSRDYSRTGEETQYF. The complete variable domain, with remaining parts taken from reference TRBV15 and TRBJ2-5, reads DAMVIQNPRYQVTQFGKPVTLSCSQTLNHNVMYWYQQKSSQAPKLLFHYYDKDFNNEADTPDNFQSRRPNTSFCFLDIRSPGLGDTAMYLCATSRDYSRTGEETQYFGPGTRLLVL.

This clonotype has more than one count but fewer than ten. This rearrangement joins TRBV7-8 to TRBJ1-1; TRBD1 is a possible D gene (6 bases). This CDR3 is built from 17 residues. Germline CDR1 is SGHVS and CDR2 is FQNEAQ. V was cut by 5 bases and J by 3 bases, with 22 bases left in between. This CDR3 is CASSQGQTSPRDTEAFF. The CDR3 DNA is TGTGCCAGCAGCCAGGGACAAACTTCTCCGCGGGACACTGAAGCTTTCTTT.

The CDR3 nucleotides read TGTGCCAGCAGCTTGTTCGGTGGGCCCCAGCATTTT. Protein sequence: CASSLFGGPQHF. The V gene is TRBV5-6, the J gene TRBJ1-5; D call uncertain. The V end was cut by 1 base, the J end by 9 bases, with 8 bases between. The CDR3 covers 12 residues. Germline CDR1 SGHDT, CDR2 YYEEEE. The whole variable domain, filled in from reference TRBV5-6 and TRBJ1-5, reads DAGVTQSPTHLIKTRGQQVTLRCSPKSGHDTVSWYQQALGQGPQFIFQYYEEEERQRGNFPDRFSGHQFPNYSSELNVNALLLGDSALYLCASSLFGGPQHFGDGTRLSIL.

V and J are TRBV6-6 and TRBJ2-3; no firm D call. Germline CDR1 reads MNHNY; CDR2 reads SVGAGI (reference sequence). This CDR3 is built from 13 residues. The ends were cut back, 2 bases at V and 6 bases at J, with 9 bases in the middle. DNA for the CDR3: TGTGCCAGCAGTTACGGAGAGGTTGATACGCAGTATTTT. Amino acids: CASSYGEVDTQYF.

The V and J genes are TRBV10-3 and TRBJ1-1; 8 bases are a match to TRBD1. CDR1 is ENHRY, CDR2 SYGVKD, per germline. The CDR3 has 16 residues. Germline trimming cut 3 bases from V and 5 bases from J; bases unmatched to any gene: 11. CDR3 nucleotide sequence: TGTGCCATCAGTGATTCCCCGGACAGGGCGAGGACTGAAGCTTTCTTT. Translating it yields CAISDSPDRARTEAFF.

The chain uses TRBV6-8 and TRBJ2-1; 7 nucleotides agree with TRBD1. The germline V gene encodes CDR1 MNHGY and CDR2 SAAAGT. J gave up 4 bases and V 6 bases, and 9 bases lay outside the gene matches. The CDR3 loop spans 15 amino acids. The CDR3 sequence: CASRADRDVYNEQFF. As DNA, the CDR3 is TGTGCCAGCAGAGCTGACAGGGATGTTTACAATGAGCAGTTCTTC.

The table lists this clonotype with a few counts. The chain has TRBV28 and TRBJ2-5, with 7 bases lining up with TRBD2. V shed 5 bases, J shed 7 bases, and the junction held 10 bases outside the gene matches. The CDR3 extends over 14 amino acids. CDR1 and CDR2 from the germline V gene are MDHEN and SYDVKM. This CDR3 is CASSASPGGWTQYF. The CDR3 DNA sequence: TGTGCCAGCAGTGCCTCCCCGGGGGGATGGACCCAGTACTTC.

This sequence joins TRBV12-3 or TRBV12-4 and TRBJ1-3; no definite D call. The V and J ends lost 3 bases and 4 bases respectively, with 7 bases between them. The CDR3 totals 13 residues. In nucleotides, the CDR3 is TGTGCCAGCAGTTTTTGGGAAGGAAACACCATATATTTT. This translates into CASSFWEGNTIYF.

This clonotype rates as medium-sized. V is TRBV4-1 and J is TRBJ2-1; the D gene is possibly TRBD1 (6 bases). The germline CDR1 and CDR2 sequences are MGHRA and YSYEKL. CDR3 length: 17 amino acids. The V end lost 1 base, the J end lost 4 bases, and 17 bases lay between the germline ends. The CDR3, as DNA: TGCGCCAGCAGCCAAGTGGGGGCAAAACCAGGGTACAATGAGCAGTTCTTC. It encodes CASSQVGAKPGYNEQFF.

The chain has TRBV7-9 and TRBJ2-1; no clear D gene. From germline, CDR1 is SEHNR and CDR2 FQNEAQ (reference sequence). V shed 2 bases and J shed 8 bases, with 4 bases lying between them. The CDR3 covers 11 residues. DNA of the CDR3: TGTGCCAGCAGCTTATCGGATGAGCAGTTCTTC. Translation gives CASSLSDEQFF.

The sample holds a few counts of this clonotype. The chain combines TRBV6-2 or TRBV6-3 with TRBJ2-3; D is perhaps TRBD2 (6 bases). This CDR3 contains 17 residues. Trimming shortened V by 0 bases and J by 2 bases, and 15 bases separated the two germline ends. Per the germline V gene, CDR1 is MNHEY and CDR2 is SVGEGT. The CDR3 is CASSYSDLGGTTDTQYF. The CDR3 region has the DNA TGTGCCAGCAGTTACTCGGATCTTGGGGGGACCACAGATACGCAGTATTTT.

The chain has TRBV5-6 and TRBJ1-1; TRBD1 aligns across 11 bases. This CDR3 contains 15 residues. The J segment lost 0 bases and the V segment lost 3 bases, leaving 1 base of the junction unmatched. Germline CDR1 SGHDT, CDR2 YYEEEE. CDR3 sequence reads: CASSSDRGLNTEAFF. The CDR3 bases are TGTGCCAGCAGCTCGGACAGGGGGCTGAACACTGAAGCTTTCTTT. Combining the CDR3 with reference TRBV5-6 and TRBJ1-1 gives the whole variable domain DAGVTQSPTHLIKTRGQQVTLRCSPKSGHDTVSWYQQALGQGPQFIFQYYEEEERQRGNFPDRFSGHQFPNYSSELNVNALLLGDSALYLCASSSDRGLNTEAFFGQGTRLTVV.

V and J are TRBV6-2 or TRBV6-3 and TRBJ2-5, with D perhaps TRBD2 (6 bases). The CDR3 has 13 amino acids. Germline loops: CDR1 MNHEY, CDR2 SVGEGT. Trimming removed 11 bases at V and 3 bases at J, with 16 bases between. The CDR3 protein is CAGRLEGKETQYF. The CDR3 DNA is TGTGCCGGACGATTGGAGGGGAAAGAGACCCAGTACTTC.

This clonotype occurred a few times. This chain uses TRBV4-1 with TRBJ1-2; no definite D call. Deletions cut 0 bases from V and 7 bases from J, with 12 bases between. The CDR3 totals 14 residues. Germline V gives CDR1 MGHRA, CDR2 YSYEKL. CDR3 residues: CASSQDPANPGYTF. The DNA for the CDR3 is TGCGCCAGCAGCCAAGATCCGGCTAATCCTGGCTACACCTTC.

This clonotype was found a few times. This rearrangement joins TRBV7-8 to TRBJ1-4; D is possibly TRBD1 (5 bases). From germline, CDR1 is SGHVS and CDR2 FQNEAQ. Between the trimmed V and J ends, which lost 5 bases and 4 bases, there was a span of 26 bases. This CDR3 has 19 residues. The CDR3 reads CASSPFLPLNRGFNEKLFF. The DNA for the CDR3 is TGTGCCAGCAGCCCGTTCCTTCCCCTAAACCGGGGCTTTAATGAAAAACTGTTTTTT.